This TCR beta chain was captured by sequencing in a study of T cell responses to AZD1222 COVID-19 vaccine. Comment on this clone: The antigen is unknown.

V lost 3 bases and J lost 1, with 6 bases in between. Germline V lookup: CDR1 LNHDA, CDR2 SQIVND (reference sequence). The CDR3 runs 13 residues. Sequencing used immunoSEQ multiplex PCR; TCRdb keeps in-frame clones, though not all of them. This sample yields 100,000 to 150,000 clones, of which 80% to 95% are seen a single time; over 0.95% belongs to the top ten. Overall study findings and caveats: The peak T cell response came first, and repertoires were sampled only after it.

The material sequenced was peripheral blood, taken on day 0 of AZD1222 vaccination. The receptor's source is an adult in good health. This sequence joins TRBV19 and TRBJ1-1; no clear D gene. The chain's CDR3 is CASSIFKNTEAFF. CDR3 bases: TGTGCCAGTAGTATCTTCAAGAACACTGAAGCTTTCTTT.